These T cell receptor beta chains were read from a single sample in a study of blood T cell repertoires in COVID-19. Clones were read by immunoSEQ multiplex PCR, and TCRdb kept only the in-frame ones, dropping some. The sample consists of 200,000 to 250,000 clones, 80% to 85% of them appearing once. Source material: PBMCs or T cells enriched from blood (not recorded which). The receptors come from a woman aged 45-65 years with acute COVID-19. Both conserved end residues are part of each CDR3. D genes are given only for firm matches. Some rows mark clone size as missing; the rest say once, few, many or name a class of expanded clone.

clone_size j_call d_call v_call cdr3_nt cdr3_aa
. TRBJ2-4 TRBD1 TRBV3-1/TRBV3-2 TGTGCCAGCAGCCAAGATAATCTCCTGACAGGGACCAGAAACATTCAGTACTTC CASSQDNLLTGTRNIQYF
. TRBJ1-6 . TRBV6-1 TGTGCCAGCAGTGAAGACCCAGGCCCCTATGAACCCCTCCACTTT CASSEDPGPYEPLHF
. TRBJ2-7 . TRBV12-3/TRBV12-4 TGTGCCAGCAGTCCCTCGACTTCCGAGCAGTACTTC CASSPSTSEQYF
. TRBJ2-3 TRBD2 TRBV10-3 TGTGCCATCTCTAGCGGCCGCACAGATACGCAGTATTTT CAISSGRTDTQYF
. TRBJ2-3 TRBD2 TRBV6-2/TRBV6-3 TGTGCCAGCAGTTACTCCCGGACTAGGTCCATAAGGGATACGCAGTATTTT CASSYSRTRSIRDTQYF
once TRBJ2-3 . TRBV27 TGTGCCAGCAGTTTCTTTAGCACAGATACGCAGTATTTT CASSFFSTDTQYF
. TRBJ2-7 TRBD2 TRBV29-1 TGCAGCGTTGCTCGGACTAGCGGGACCTACGAGCAGTACTTC CSVARTSGTYEQYF
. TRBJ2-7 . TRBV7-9 TGTGCCAGCAGCTTAGCCGACACAGCCCCCTACGAGCAGTACTTC CASSLADTAPYEQYF
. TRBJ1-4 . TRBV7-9 TGTGCCAGCAGCAAACAGGTCGGTGAAAAACTGTTTTTT CASSKQVGEKLFF
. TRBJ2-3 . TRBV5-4 TGTGCCAGCAGCCATCCCGGAGTCACAGATACGCAGTATTTT CASSHPGVTDTQYF
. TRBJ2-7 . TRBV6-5 TGTGCCAGCAGTTACTCAGCCAGGGGATACGAGCAGTACTTC CASSYSARGYEQYF
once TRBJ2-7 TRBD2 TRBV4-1 TGCGCCAGCAGCCAACCGTTAGCGGGCTCCGAGCAGTACTTC CASSQPLAGSEQYF
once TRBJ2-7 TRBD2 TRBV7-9 TGTGCCACCTGGACTAGCGGGAGCTTTGAGCAGTACTTC CATWTSGSFEQYF
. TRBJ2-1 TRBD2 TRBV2 TGTGCCAGCAGGACTAGCTCGATTCACAATGAGCAGTTCTTC CASRTSSIHNEQFF
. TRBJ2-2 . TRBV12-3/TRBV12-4 TGTGCCAGCAGACGACAGGACACCGGGGAGCTGTTTTTT CASRRQDTGELFF
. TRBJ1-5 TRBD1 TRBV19 TGTGCCAGTAGTCACCGACAGGGCGAAGGGCCCCAGCATTTT CASSHRQGEGPQHF
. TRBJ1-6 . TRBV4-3 TGCGCCAGCAGCCCAAACTTAAATTCACCCCTCCACTTT CASSPNLNSPLHF
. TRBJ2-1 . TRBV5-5 TGTGCCAGCAGCAATATTTTTTATGAGCAGTTCTTC CASSNIFYEQFF
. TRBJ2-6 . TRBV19 TGTGCCAGTATCCAGGGCCTAGGGGTCCCTGGGGCCAACGTCCTGACTTTC CASIQGLGVPGANVLTF
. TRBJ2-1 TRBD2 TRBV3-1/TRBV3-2 TGTGCCAGCAGCCAAGGTAGCGGGACTAACGATGAGCAGTTCTTC CASSQGSGTNDEQFF